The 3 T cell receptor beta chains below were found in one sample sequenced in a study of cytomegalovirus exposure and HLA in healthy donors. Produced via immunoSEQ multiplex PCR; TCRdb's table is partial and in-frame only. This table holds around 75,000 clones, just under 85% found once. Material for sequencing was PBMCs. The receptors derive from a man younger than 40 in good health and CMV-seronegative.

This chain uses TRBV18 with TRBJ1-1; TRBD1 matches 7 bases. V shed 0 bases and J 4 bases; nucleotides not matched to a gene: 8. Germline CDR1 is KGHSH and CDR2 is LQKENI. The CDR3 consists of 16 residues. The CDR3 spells CASSPPLAGGFTEAFF. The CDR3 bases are TGTGCCAGCTCACCACCGTTGGCAGGGGGTTTCACTGAAGCTTTCTTT.

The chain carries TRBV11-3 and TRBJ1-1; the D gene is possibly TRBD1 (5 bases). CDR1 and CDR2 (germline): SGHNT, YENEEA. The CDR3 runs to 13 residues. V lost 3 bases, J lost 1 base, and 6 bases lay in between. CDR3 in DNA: TGTGCCAGCAGCTTTACAGGGAACACTGAAGCTTTCTTT. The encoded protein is CASSFTGNTEAFF.

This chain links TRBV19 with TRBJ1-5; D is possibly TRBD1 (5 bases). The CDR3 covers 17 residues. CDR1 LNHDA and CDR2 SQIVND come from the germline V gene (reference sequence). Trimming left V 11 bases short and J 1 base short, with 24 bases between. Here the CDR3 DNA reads TGTGCCCGTTTGAGGAGGGGCCGGGAATTAAGCAATCAGCCCCAGCATTTT. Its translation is CARLRRGRELSNQPQHF.